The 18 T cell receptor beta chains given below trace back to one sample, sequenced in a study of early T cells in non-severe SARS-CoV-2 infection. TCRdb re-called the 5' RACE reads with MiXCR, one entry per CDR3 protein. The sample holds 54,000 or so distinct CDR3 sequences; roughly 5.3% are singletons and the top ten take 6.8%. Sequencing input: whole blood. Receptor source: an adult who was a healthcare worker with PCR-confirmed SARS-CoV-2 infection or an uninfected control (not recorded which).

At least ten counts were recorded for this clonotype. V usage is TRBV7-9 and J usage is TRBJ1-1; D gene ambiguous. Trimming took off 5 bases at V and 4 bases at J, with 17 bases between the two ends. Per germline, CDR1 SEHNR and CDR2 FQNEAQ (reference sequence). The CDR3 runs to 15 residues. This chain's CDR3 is CASSTWLEGFTEAFF. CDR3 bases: TGTGCCAGCAGCACCTGGCTAGAGGGCTTCACTGAAGCTTTCTTT.

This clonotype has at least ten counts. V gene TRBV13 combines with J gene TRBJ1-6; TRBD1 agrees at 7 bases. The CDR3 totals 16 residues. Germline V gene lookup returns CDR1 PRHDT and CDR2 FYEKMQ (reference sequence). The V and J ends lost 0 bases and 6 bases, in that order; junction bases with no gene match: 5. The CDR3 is CASSLGRQGFNSPLHF. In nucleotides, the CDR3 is TGTGCCAGCAGCTTAGGCCGACAGGGCTTTAATTCACCCCTCCACTTT. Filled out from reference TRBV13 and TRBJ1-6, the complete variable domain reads AAGVIQSPRHLIKEKRETATLKCYPIPRHDTVYWYQQGPGQDPQFLISFYEKMQSDKGSIPDRFSAQQFSDYHSELNMSSLELGDSALYFCASSLGRQGFNSPLHFGNGTRLTVT.

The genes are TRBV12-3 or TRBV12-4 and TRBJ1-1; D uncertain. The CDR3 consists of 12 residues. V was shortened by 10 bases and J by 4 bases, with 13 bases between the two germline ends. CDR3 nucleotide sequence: TGTGCCACCGGAAACCGGGGCACTGAAGCTTTCTTT. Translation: CATGNRGTEAFF.

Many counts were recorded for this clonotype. Here the CDR3 reads CASSSTSGGPPQYF. CDR3 nucleotide sequence: TGTGCCAGCAGCTCAACTAGCGGGGGCCCTCCCCAGTATTTT. V is TRBV7-6 and J is TRBJ2-3; TRBD2 matches 11 bases. V shed 4 bases and J 12 bases; nucleotides not matched to a gene: 9. The CDR3 has 14 amino acids. The germline gives CDR1 SGHVS, CDR2 FNYEAQ. The variable domain in full, completed from reference TRBV7-6 and TRBJ2-3, reads GAGVSQSPRYKVTKRGQDVALRCDPISGHVSLYWYRQALGQGPEFLTYFNYEAQQDKSGLPNDRFSAERPEGSISTLTIQRTEQRDSAMYRCASSSTSGGPPQYFGPGTRLTVL.

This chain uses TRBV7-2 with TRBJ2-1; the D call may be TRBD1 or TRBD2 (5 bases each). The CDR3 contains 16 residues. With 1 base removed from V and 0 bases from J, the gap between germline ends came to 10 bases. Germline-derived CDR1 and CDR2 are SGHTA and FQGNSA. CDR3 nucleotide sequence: TGTGCCAGCAGCTTAGTTGGGACGGTCTCCTACAATGAGCAGTTCTTC. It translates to CASSLVGTVSYNEQFF.

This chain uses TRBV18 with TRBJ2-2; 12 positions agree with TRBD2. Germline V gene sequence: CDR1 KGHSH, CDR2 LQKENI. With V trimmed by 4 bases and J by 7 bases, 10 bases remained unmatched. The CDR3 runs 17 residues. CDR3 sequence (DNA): TGTGCCAGCTCACTCTATCGGACTAGCGGGACCTTCGGGGAGCTGTTTTTT. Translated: CASSLYRTSGTFGELFF.

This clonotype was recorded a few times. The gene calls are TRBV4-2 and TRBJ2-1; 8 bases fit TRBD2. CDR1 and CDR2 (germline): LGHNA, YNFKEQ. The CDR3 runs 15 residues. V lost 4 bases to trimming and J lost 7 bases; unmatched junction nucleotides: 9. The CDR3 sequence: CASSPRRGGVNEQFF. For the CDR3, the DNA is TGTGCCAGCAGCCCCCGACGGGGGGGCGTTAATGAGCAGTTCTTC.

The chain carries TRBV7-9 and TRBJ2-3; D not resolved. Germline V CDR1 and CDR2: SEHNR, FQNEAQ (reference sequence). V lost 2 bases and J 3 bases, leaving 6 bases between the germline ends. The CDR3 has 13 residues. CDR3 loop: CASSLITTDTQYF. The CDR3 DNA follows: TGTGCCAGCAGCTTAATCACAACAGATACGCAGTATTTT.

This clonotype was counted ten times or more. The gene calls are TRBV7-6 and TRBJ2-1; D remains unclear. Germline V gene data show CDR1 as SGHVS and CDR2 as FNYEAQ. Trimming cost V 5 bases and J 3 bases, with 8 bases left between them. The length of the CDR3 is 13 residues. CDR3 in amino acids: CASSTYYYNEQFF. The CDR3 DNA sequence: TGTGCCAGCAGCACCTACTACTACAATGAGCAGTTCTTC.

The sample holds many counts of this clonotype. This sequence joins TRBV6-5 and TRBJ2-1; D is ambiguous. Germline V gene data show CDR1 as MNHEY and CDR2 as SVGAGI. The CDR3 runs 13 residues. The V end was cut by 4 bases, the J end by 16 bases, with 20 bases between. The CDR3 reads CASSSPPDGRSFF. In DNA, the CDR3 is TGTGCCAGCAGTTCCCCTCCTGACGGAAGAAGCTTCTTC.

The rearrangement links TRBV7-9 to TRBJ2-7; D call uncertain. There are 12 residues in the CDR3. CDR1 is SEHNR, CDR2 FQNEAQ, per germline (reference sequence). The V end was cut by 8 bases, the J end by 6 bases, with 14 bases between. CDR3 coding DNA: TGTGCCAGCGGTCCGAGCGTCGTCGAGCAGTACTTC. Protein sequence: CASGPSVVEQYF.

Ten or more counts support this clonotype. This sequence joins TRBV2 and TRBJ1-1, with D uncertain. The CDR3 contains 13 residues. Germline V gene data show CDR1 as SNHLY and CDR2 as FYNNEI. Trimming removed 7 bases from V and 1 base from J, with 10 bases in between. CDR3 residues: CASNIVGNTEAFF. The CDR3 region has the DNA TGTGCCAGCAATATCGTGGGGAACACTGAAGCTTTCTTT.

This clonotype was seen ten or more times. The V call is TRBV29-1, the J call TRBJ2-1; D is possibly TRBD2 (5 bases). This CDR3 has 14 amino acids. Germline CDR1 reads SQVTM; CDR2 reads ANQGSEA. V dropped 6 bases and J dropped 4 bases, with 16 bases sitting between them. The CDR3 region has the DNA TGCAGCGTCGCCTCTAGCCTTCAGTACAATGAGCAGTTCTTC. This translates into CSVASSLQYNEQFF.

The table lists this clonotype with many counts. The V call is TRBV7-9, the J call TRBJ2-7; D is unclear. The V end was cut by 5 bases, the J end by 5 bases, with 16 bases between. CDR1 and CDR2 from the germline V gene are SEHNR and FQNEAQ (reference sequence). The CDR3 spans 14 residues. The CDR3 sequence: CASSRPGSSNEQYF. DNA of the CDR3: TGTGCCAGCAGCCGGCCTGGCAGTTCCAACGAGCAGTACTTC.

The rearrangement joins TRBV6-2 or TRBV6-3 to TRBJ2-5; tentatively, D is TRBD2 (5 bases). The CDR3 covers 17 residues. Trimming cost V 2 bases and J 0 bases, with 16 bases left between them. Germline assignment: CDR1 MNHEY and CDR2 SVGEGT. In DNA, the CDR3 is TGTGCCAGCAGTTACGTCCCCGGGATCACTTACCAAGAGACCCAGTACTTC. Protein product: CASSYVPGITYQETQYF.

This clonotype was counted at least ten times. Here the CDR3 reads CASSWTGLANYGYTF. The DNA of the CDR3 is TGTGCCAGCAGCTGGACAGGGCTAGCTAACTATGGCTACACCTTC. The chain is built from TRBV5-5 and TRBJ1-2; 8 bases agree with TRBD1. Germline trimming cut 3 bases from V and 0 bases from J; bases unmatched to any gene: 4. The CDR3 has 15 amino acids. The germline V gene encodes CDR1 SGHKS and CDR2 YYEKEE (reference sequence). Drawing the rest from reference TRBV5-5 and TRBJ1-2, the complete variable domain is DAGVTQSPTHLIKTRGQQVTLRCSPISGHKSVSWYQQVLGQGPQFIFQYYEKEERGRGNFPDRFSARQFPNYSSELNVNALLLGDSALYLCASSWTGLANYGYTFGSGTRLTVV.

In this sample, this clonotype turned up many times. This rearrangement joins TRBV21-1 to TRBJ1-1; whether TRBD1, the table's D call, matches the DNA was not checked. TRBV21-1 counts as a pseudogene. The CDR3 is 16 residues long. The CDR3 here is CASSLDFGQMNTEAFF. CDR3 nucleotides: TGTGCCAGCAGCCTGGACTTCGGACAGATGAACACTGAAGCTTTCTTT.

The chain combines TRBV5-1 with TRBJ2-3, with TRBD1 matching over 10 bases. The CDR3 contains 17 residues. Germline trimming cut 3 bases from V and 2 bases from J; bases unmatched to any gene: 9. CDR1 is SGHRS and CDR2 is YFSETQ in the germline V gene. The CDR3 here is CASSWNPGQGYTDTQYF. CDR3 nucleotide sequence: TGCGCCAGCAGCTGGAATCCGGGACAGGGGTACACAGATACGCAGTATTTT.